This entry features one TCR beta chain sequence. Germline loops: CDR1 SGDLS, CDR2 YYNGEE. V gave up 2 bases and J gave up 7 bases, with 13 bases separating them. The CDR3 extends over 14 amino acids. This sample is drawn from a study of cytomegalovirus exposure and HLA in healthy donors. The PCR contained 60 Vbeta and 13 Jbeta primers. Libraries were prepared by immunoSEQ multiplex PCR; TCRdb keeps only in-frame clonotypes and omits some of them. The sample holds about 130,000 clones, roughly 88% seen once. This receptor was identified in a boy younger than 18 in good health and CMV-seronegative. Material for sequencing was PBMCs. The chain combines TRBV9 with TRBJ2-1; a possible D gene is TRBD2 (6 bases). The CDR3: CASSVSGAWNEQFF. Written as DNA, the CDR3 is TGTGCCAGCAGCGTTTCGGGAGCTTGGAATGAGCAGTTCTTC.